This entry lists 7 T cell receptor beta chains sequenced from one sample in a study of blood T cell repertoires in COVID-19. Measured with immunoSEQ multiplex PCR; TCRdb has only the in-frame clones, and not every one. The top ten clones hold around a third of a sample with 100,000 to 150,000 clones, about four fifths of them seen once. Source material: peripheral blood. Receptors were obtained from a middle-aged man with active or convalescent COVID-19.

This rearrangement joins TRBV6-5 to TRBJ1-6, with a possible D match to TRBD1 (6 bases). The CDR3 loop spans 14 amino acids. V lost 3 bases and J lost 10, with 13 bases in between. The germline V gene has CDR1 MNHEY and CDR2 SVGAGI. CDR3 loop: CASSYLQGGSPLHF. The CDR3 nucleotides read TGTGCCAGCAGTTATTTACAGGGAGGGTCACCCCTCCACTTT.

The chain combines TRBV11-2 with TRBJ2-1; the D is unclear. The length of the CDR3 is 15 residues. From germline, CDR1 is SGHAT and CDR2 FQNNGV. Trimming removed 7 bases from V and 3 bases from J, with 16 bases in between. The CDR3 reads CASTASGQLYNEQFF. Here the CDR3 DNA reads TGTGCCAGCACCGCCTCGGGTCAGCTCTACAATGAGCAGTTCTTC.

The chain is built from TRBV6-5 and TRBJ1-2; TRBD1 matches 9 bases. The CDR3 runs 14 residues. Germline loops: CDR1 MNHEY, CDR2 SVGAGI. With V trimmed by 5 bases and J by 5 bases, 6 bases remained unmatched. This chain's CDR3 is CASSLGTGRYGYTF. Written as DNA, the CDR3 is TGTGCCAGCAGTCTTGGGACAGGGCGATATGGCTACACCTTC.

The CDR3 nucleotides are TGTGCCAGCAGTTTAACTAGCGGGGGGACCTACACCGGGGAGCTGTTTTTT. Protein product: CASSLTSGGTYTGELFF. This chain links TRBV27 with TRBJ2-2; 12 bases fit TRBD2. Germline loops: CDR1 MNHEY, CDR2 SMNVEV (reference sequence). Germline trimming cut 2 bases from V and 3 bases from J; bases unmatched to any gene: 4. The CDR3 runs to 17 residues.

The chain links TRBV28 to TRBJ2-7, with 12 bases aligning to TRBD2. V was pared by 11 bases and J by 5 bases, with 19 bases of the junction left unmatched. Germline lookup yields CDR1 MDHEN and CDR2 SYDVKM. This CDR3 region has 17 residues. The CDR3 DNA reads TGTGCCGGCAAGACTAGCGGGAGAGGTAGCGGCTCGGACGAGCAGTACTTC. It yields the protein CAGKTSGRGSGSDEQYF.

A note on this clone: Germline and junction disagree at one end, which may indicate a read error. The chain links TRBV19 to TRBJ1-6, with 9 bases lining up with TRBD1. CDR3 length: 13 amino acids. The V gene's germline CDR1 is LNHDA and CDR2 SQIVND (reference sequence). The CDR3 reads CASLGQGNSPPHF. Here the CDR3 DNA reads TGTGCCAGTCTTGGACAGGGGAATTCACCCCCCCACTTT.

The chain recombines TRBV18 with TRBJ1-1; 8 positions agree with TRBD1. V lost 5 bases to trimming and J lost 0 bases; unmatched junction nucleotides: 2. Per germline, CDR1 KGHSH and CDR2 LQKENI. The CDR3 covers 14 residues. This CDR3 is CASSGTGMNTEAFF. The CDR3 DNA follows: TGTGCCAGCTCAGGGACAGGAATGAACACTGAAGCTTTCTTT.